This T cell receptor (beta chain) is from a study of regulatory T cells in long-lasting Graves disease. Time point here: newly diagnosed GD, antithyroid drugs for less than 3 months. From RNA extracted from PBMCs, the TCR library was made. The authors built TCR beta libraries using iRepertoire HTBI primers and Arm-PCR of CDR3 regions. TCRdb re-called the multiplex PCR reads with MiXCR, one entry per CDR3 protein. The repertoire holds 350,000 to 550,000 distinct CDR3 sequences, more than 13% seen once, with approximately 15% in the top ten. As regards this clonotype: A read error may be the cause here, since a much bigger clone is one base away.

CDR1 and CDR2 (germline): SEHNR, FQNEAQ (reference sequence). V lost 1 base, J lost 15 bases, and 15 bases stayed unmatched. CDR3 length: 17 amino acids. A further study also used this sample, focusing on T cells in Graves' hyperthyroidism and ophthalmopathy. As that report states: HTBI primers were employed in a first-round RT-PCR of the TCR CDR3. Ophthalmopathy was separated from stable hyperthyroidism by a 13 V-J model.

This clonotype was sampled from a woman in her 30s with Graves disease. This chain connects TRBV7-9 to TRBJ2-1; 13 nucleotides agree with TRBD2. Sequencing was performed on peripheral blood mononuclear cells (PBMCs), taken at new diagnosis, from a patient treated with antithyroid drugs. The CDR3 sequence: CASSLVQGTSGMPPSFF. The CDR3 bases are TGTGCCAGCAGCTTAGTTCAGGGGACTAGCGGGATGCCGCCGTCGTTCTTC.